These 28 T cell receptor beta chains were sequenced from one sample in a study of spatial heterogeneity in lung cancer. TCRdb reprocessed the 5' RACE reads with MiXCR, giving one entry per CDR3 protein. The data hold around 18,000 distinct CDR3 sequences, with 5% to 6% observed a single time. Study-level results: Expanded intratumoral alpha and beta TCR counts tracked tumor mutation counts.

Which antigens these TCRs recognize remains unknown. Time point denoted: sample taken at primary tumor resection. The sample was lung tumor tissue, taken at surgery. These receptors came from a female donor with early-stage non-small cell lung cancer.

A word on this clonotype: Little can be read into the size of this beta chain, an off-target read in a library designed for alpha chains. The CDR3 loop reads CAIWTEGDYEQYF. CDR3 sequence (DNA): TGTGCCATCTGGACCGAGGGGGACTACGAGCAGTACTTC. The chain combines TRBV10-3 with TRBJ2-7, with D possibly matching TRBD1 (6 bases). Germline values: CDR1 ENHRY, CDR2 SYGVKD. The CDR3 sequence is 13 residues long. Trimming took 8 bases from V and 3 from J, leaving 14 bases between them.

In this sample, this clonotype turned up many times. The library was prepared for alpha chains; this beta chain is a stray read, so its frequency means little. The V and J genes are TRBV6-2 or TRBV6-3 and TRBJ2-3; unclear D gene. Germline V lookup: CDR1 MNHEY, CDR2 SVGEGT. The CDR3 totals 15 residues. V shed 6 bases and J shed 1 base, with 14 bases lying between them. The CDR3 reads CASSSRPGGTDTQYF. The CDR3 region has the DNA TGTGCCAGCAGCTCCCGGCCCGGCGGCACAGATACGCAGTATTTT.

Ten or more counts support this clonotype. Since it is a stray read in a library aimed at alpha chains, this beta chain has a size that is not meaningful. The CDR3 DNA reads TGTGCCAGCAGCTTGCCTAGTATCTACGAGCAGTACTTC. Protein sequence: CASSLPSIYEQYF. V and J are TRBV7-2 and TRBJ2-7, with D uncertain. With 3 bases removed from V and 3 bases from J, the gap between germline ends came to 9 bases. In germline, CDR1 is SGHTA, CDR2 FQGNSA. There are 13 residues in the CDR3.

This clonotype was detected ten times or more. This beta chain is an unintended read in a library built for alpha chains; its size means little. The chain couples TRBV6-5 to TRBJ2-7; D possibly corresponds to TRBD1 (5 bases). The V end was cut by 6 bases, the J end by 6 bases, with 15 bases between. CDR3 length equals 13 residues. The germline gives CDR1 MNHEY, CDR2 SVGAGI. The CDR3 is CASRTRQPGEQYF. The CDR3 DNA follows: TGTGCCAGCAGAACAAGACAGCCTGGCGAGCAGTACTTC.

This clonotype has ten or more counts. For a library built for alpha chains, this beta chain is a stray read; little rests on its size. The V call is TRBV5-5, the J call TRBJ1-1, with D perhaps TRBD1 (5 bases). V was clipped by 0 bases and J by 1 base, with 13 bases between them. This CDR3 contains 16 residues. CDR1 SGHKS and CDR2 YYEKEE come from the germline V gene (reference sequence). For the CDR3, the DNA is TGTGCCAGCAGCTTGGTCTCAAGTCAGGGGAACACTGAAGCTTTCTTT. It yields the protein CASSLVSSQGNTEAFF.

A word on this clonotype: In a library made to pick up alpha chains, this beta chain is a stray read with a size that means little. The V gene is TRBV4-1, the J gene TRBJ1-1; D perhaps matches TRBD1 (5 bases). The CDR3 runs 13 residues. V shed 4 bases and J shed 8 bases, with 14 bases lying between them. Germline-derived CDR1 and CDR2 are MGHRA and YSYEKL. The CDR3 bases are TGCGCCAGCAGCCCCCCGGCGGGGGAAGAAGCTTTCTTT. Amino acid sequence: CASSPPAGEEAFF.

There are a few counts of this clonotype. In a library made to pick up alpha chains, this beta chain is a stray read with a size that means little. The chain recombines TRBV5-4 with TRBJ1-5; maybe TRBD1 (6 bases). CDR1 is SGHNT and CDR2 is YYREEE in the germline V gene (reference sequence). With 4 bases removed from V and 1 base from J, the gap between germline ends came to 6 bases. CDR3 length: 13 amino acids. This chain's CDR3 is CASSQGSNQPQHF. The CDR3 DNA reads TGTGCCAGCAGCCAGGGGAGCAATCAGCCCCAGCATTTT. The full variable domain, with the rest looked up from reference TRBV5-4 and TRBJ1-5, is ETGVTQSPTHLIKTRGQQVTLRCSSQSGHNTVSWYQQALGQGPQFIFQYYREEENGRGNFPPRFSGLQFPNYSSELNVNALELDDSALYLCASSQGSNQPQHFGDGTRLSIL.

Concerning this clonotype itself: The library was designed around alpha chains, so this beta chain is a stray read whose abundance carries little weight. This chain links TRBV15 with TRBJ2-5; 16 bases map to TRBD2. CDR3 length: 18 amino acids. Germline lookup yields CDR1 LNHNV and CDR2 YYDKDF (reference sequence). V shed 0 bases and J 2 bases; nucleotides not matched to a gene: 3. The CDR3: CATSRDWGLAGGQETQYF. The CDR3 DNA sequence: TGTGCCACCAGCAGAGACTGGGGACTAGCGGGAGGGCAAGAGACCCAGTACTTC.

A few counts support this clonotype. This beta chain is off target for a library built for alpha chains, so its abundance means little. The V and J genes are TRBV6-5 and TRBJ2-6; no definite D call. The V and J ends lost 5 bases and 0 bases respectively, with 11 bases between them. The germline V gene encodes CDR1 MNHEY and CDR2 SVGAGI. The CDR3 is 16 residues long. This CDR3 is CASSTDRTSGANVLTF. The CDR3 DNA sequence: TGTGCCAGCAGTACCGATAGAACCTCTGGGGCCAACGTCCTGACTTTC.

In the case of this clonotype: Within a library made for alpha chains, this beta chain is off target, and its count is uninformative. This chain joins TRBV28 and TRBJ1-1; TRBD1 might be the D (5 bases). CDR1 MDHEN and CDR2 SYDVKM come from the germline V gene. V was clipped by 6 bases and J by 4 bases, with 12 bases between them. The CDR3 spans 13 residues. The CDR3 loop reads CASSWGAGTEAFF. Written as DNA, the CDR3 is TGTGCCAGCAGCTGGGGCGCGGGCACTGAAGCTTTCTTT.

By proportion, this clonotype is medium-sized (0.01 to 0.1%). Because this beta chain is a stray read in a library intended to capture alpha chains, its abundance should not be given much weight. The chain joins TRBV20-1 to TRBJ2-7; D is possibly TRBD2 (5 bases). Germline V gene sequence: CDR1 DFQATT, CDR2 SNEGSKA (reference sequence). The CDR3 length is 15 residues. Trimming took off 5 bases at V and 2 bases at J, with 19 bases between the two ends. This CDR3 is CSAHPGVLRAYEQYF. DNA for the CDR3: TGCAGTGCTCACCCCGGGGTATTGCGAGCCTACGAGCAGTACTTC.

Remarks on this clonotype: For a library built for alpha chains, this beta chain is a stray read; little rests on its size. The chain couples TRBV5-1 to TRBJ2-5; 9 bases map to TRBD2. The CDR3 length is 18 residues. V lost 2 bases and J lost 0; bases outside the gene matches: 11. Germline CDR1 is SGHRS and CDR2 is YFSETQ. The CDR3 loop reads CASSFFGGLAGNQETQYF. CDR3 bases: TGCGCCAGCAGCTTCTTTGGGGGCCTAGCGGGGAACCAAGAGACCCAGTACTTC.

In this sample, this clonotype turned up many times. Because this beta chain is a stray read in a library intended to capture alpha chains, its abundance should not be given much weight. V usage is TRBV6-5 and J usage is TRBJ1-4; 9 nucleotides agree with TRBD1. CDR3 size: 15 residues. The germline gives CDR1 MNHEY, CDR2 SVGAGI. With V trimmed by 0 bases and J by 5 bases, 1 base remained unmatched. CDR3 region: CASSYSGTGNEKLFF. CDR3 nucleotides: TGTGCCAGCAGTTACTCCGGGACAGGGAATGAAAAACTGTTTTTT.

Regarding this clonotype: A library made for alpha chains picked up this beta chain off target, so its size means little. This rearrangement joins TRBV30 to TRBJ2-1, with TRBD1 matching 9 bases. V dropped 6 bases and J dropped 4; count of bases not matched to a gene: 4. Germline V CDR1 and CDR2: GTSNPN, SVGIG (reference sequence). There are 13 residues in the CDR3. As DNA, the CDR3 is TGTGCCTGTCGACAGGGGGGGTACAATGAGCAGTTCTTC. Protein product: CACRQGGYNEQFF.

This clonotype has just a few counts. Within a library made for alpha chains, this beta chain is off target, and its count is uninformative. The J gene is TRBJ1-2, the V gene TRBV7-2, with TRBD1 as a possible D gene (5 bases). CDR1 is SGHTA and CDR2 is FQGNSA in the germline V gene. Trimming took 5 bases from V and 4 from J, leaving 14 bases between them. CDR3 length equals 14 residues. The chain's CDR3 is CASSPLTGPYGYTF. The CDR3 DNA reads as TGTGCCAGCAGCCCCCTTACAGGTCCCTATGGCTACACCTTC.

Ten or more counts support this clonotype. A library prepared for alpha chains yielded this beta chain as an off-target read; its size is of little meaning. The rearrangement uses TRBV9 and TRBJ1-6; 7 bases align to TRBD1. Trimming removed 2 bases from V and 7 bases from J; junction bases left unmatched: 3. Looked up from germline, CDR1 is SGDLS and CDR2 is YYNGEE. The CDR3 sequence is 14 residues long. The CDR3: CASSVGQKNSPLHF. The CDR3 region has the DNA TGTGCCAGCAGCGTGGGACAGAAAAATTCACCCCTCCACTTT. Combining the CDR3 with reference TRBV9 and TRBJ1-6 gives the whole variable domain DSGVTQTPKHLITATGQRVTLRCSPRSGDLSVYWYQQSLDQGLQFLIQYYNGEERAKGNILERFSAQQFPDLHSELNLSSLELGDSALYFCASSVGQKNSPLHFGNGTRLTVT.

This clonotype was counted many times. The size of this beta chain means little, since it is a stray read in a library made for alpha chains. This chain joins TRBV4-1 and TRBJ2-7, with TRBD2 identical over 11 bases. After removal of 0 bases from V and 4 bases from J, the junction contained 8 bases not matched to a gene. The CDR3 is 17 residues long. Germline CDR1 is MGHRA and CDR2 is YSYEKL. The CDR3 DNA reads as TGCGCCAGCAGCCAAGAACTTTGGCCTAGCGGGAGGTACGAGCAGTACTTC. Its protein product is CASSQELWPSGRYEQYF.

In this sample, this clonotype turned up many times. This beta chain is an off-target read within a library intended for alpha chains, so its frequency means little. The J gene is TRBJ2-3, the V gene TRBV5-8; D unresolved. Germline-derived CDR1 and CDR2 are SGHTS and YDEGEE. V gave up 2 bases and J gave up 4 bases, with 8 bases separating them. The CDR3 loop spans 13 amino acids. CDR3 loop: CASSFQVADTQYF. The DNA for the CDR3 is TGTGCCAGCAGCTTCCAGGTGGCAGATACGCAGTATTTT.

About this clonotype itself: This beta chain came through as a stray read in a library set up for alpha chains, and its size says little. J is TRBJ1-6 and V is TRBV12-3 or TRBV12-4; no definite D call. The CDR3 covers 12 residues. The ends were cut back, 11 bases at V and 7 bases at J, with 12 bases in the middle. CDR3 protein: CAAGLGNSPLHF. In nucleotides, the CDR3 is TGTGCCGCCGGCCTGGGCAATTCACCCCTCCACTTT.

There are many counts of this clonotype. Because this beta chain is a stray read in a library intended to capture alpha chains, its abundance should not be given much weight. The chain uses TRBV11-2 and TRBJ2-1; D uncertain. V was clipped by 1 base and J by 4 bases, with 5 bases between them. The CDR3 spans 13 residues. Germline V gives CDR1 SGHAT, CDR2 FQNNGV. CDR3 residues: CASSLGVYNEQFF. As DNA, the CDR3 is TGTGCCAGCAGCTTAGGAGTGTACAATGAGCAGTTCTTC.

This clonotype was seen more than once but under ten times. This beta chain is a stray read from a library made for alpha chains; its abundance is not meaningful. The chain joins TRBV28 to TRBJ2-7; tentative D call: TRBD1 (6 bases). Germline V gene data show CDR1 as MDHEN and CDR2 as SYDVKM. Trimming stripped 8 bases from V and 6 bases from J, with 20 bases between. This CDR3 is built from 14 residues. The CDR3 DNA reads TGTGCCAGCGTCGTTGGGGGCAGGCCGGGCGAGCAGTACTTC. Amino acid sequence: CASVVGGRPGEQYF.

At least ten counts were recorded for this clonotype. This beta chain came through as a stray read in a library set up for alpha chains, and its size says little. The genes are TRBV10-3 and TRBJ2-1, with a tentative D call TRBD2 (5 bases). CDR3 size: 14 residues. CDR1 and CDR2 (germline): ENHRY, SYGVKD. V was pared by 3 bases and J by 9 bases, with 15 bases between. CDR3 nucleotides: TGTGCCATCAGTGATCAGAGCGGTTACGGTGAGCAGTTCTTC. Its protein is CAISDQSGYGEQFF.

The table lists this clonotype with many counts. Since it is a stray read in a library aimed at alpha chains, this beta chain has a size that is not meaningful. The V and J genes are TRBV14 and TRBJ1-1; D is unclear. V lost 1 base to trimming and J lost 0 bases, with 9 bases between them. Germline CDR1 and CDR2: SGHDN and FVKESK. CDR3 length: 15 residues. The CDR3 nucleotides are TGTGCCAGCAGCCAAGTTGCAGGCGTGAACACTGAAGCTTTCTTT. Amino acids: CASSQVAGVNTEAFF.

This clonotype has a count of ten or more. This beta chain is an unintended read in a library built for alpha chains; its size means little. The CDR3 DNA is TGTGCCAGCAGCGCATCGTTAGATACGCAGTATTTT. It specifies CASSASLDTQYF. This chain links TRBV7-9 with TRBJ2-3; D call uncertain. The CDR3 consists of 12 residues. V was cut by 5 bases and J by 5 bases, with 8 bases left in between. The germline V gene has CDR1 SEHNR and CDR2 FQNEAQ (reference sequence).

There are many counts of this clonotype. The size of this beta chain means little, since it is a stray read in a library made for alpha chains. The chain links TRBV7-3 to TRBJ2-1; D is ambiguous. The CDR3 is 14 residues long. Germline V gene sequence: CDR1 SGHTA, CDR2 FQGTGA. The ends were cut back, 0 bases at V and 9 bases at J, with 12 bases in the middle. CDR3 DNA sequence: TGTGCCAGCAGCTTAACCGGGCCCAACGGTGAGCAGTTCTTC. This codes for CASSLTGPNGEQFF.

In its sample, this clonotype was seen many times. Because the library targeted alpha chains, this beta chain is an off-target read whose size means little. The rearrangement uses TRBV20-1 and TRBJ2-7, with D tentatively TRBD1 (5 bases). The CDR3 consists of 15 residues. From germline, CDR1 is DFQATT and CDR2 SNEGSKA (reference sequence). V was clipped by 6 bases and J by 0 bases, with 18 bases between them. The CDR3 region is CSASLGAPDSYEQYF. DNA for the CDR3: TGCAGTGCAAGCCTTGGGGCCCCCGACTCCTACGAGCAGTACTTC.

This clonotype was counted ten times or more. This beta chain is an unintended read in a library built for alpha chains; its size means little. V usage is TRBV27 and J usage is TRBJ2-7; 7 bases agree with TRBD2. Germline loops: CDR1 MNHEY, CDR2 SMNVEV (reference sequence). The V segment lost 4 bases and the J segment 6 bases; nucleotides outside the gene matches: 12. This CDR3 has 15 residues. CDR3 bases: TGTGCCAGCAGTTACCACGGACTAGATTTCGGCGAGCAGTACTTC. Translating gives CASSYHGLDFGEQYF.

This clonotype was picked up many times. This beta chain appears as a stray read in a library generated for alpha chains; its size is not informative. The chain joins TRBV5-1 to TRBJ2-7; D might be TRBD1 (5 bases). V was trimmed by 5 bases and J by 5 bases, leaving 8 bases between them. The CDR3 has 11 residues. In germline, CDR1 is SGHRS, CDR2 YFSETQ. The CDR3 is CASRAGNEQYF. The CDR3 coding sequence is TGCGCCAGCAGGGCAGGGAACGAGCAGTACTTC.